Given below is one T cell receptor beta chain in context. The antigen is not known. The entry originates in a study of long-term antiretroviral therapy in people with HIV. The run of the v3.0 immunoSEQ assay was at survey level. Here immunoSEQ multiplex PCR was the method, and the copy in TCRdb shows in-frame clones only, minus some. The sample contains some 13,000 clones, more than 80% of which appear only once. Samples held 1-10 million cryopreserved PBMC before DNA extraction. Whole-study findings and limits: Pre-ART expanded clones dominated the repertoire at every time point. Compared with controls, HIV repertoires showed narrower CDR3 length ranges.

The ends lost 5 bases at V and 5 bases at J; junction bases unmatched: 5. The CDR3 has 13 residues. The germline V gene has CDR1 KGHSH and CDR2 LQKENI. The specimen was unsorted PBMCs, collected 3.2 years before starting antiretroviral therapy. The chain combines TRBV18 with TRBJ1-2; 7 bases are shared with TRBD1. The receptor was isolated from a man in his forties or fifties with HIV. The CDR3 is CASSDRAEYGYTF. CDR3 sequence (DNA): TGTGCCAGCTCAGACAGGGCGGAATATGGCTACACCTTC. Looking up the rest from reference TRBV18 and TRBJ1-2 gives the full variable domain: NAGVMQNPRHLVRRRGQEARLRCSPMKGHSHVYWYRQLPEEGLKFMVYLQKENIIDESGMPKERFSAEFPKEGPSILRIQQVVRGDSAAYFCASSDRAEYGYTFGSGTRLTVV.